This T cell receptor (beta chain) was observed in a study of shared clonotypes between healthy human individuals. Naive CD8 cells lacked CD45RO, underwent positive selection for CCR7 and left out terminally differentiated effector memory CD45RA+ cells. TCRdb keeps only in-frame clones here, not all; method: immunoSEQ multiplex PCR. This table has about 590,000 clones, around 95% appearing once. Trimming took 5 bases from V and 11 from J, leaving 15 bases between them. The CDR3 is 13 residues long. CDR1 and CDR2 from the germline V gene are MGHDK and SYGVNS. The specimen sequenced was naive CD8+ T cells sorted from blood. The source is a woman aged 30 to 39 in good health. This chain connects TRBV25-1 to TRBJ2-2; D remains ambiguous. CDR3 in DNA: TGTGCCAGCAGTTGGTCCGGCCCGCGAGAGCTGTTTTTT. Translated: CASSWSGPRELFF.